This T cell receptor (beta chain) is from a study of response to subunit inactivated influenza vaccine. Study-level points and caveats: The authors put forward the suggestion that each seasonal influenza vaccination may bring in only a limited number of new T cells.

With 6 bases removed from V and 7 bases from J, the gap between germline ends came to 9 bases. This CDR3 has 12 amino acids. One entry per CDR3 protein, called by TCRdb with MiXCR from the RT-PCR reads. Among about 310,000 distinct CDR3 sequences listed, about a fifth were seen once. This clonotype was picked up a small number of times. What it recognizes is unknown. The source of this sequence is a man between 50 and 69 years old who received an inactivated influenza vaccine. The source material was PBMCs from blood, sampled 21 months after vaccination. The chain is built from TRBV12-3 or TRBV12-4 and TRBJ2-2; possible D gene TRBD1, 5 bases. CDR3 loop: CASSRRVGELFF. In DNA, the CDR3 is TGTGCCAGCAGCCGCAGGGTCGGGGAGCTGTTTTTT.